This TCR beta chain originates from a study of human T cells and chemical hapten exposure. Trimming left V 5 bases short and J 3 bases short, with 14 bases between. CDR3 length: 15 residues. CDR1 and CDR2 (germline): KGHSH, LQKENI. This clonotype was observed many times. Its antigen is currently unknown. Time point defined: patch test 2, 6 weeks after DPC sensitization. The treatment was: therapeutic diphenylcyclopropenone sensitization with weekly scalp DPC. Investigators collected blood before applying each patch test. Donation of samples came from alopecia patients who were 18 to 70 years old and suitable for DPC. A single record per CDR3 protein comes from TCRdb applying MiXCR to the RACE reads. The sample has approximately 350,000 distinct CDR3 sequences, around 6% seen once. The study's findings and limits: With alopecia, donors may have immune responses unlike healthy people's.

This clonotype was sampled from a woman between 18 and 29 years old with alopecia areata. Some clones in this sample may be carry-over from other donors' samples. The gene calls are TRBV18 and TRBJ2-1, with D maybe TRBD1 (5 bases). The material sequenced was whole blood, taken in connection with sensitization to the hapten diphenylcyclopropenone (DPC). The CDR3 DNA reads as TGTGCCAGCTCAGGGGCGGATCCCTTCTACAATGAGCAGTTCTTC. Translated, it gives CASSGADPFYNEQFF.